These T cell receptor beta chains were read from a single sample in a study of blood T cell repertoires in COVID-19. Sequencing used immunoSEQ multiplex PCR; TCRdb keeps in-frame clones, though not all of them. Counted here are roughly 250,000 clones, approximately 90% occurring once; the ten biggest clones make up about 2.1%. Sequenced input: PBMCs or T cells enriched from blood (not recorded which). These receptor sequences come from a woman aged 40-49 years with acute COVID-19. Each CDR3 is given with its conserved first and last residue. The order of the fields is CDR3 protein, CDR3 DNA, V gene, clone size, J gene, D gene. D genes are given only for firm matches. Not all rows give a size; the values are once, few, many and, for expanded clones, a class.

CSVFGQDYGYTF | TGCAGCGTATTTGGACAGGACTATGGCTACACCTTC | TRBV29-1 | - | TRBJ1-2 | TRBD1
CATSRNRQGNQPQHF | TGTGCCACCAGCAGAAACCGACAGGGGAATCAGCCCCAGCATTTT | TRBV15 | - | TRBJ1-5 | TRBD1
CASHARDMIFRVVTNEKLFF | TGTGCCAGCCACGCCCGGGACATGATATTTCGCGTGGTGACTAATGAAAAACTGTTTTTT | TRBV27 | - | TRBJ1-4 | -
CASSLEGQVYGYTF | TGCGCCAGCAGCTTGGAGGGACAGGTCTATGGCTACACCTTC | TRBV5-1 | - | TRBJ1-2 | TRBD1
CASSLDPTGDTEAFF | TGTGCCAGCAGCTTAGACCCCACAGGTGACACTGAAGCTTTCTTT | TRBV7-3 | - | TRBJ1-1 | -
CASSEQGEKQYF | TGTGCCAGCAGTGAACAGGGGGAGAAGCAGTACTTC | TRBV6-1 | few | TRBJ2-7 | TRBD1
CASGPSGYEQYF | TGTGCCAGCGGCCCTAGCGGCTACGAGCAGTACTTC | TRBV12-3/TRBV12-4 | - | TRBJ2-7 | TRBD2
CASSQEGDSQNSPLHF | TGTGCCAGCAGCCAAGAGGGGGACAGCCAAAATTCACCCCTCCACTTT | TRBV4-2 | - | TRBJ1-6 | TRBD1
CASSYSGLAGPGELFF | TGTGCCAGCAGTTACTCGGGACTAGCGGGACCCGGGGAGCTGTTTTTT | TRBV6-6 | - | TRBJ2-2 | TRBD2
CASSTGGSGANVLTF | TGTGCCAGCAGCACAGGGGGTTCAGGGGCCAACGTCCTGACTTTC | TRBV6-5 | - | TRBJ2-6 | TRBD1
CASSQVGYGYTF | TGTGCCAGCAGCCAAGTCGGCTATGGCTACACCTTC | TRBV14 | - | TRBJ1-2 | -
CASRLGRGGYRTEAFF | TGTGCCAGCAGATTAGGTCGGGGGGGCTATCGGACTGAAGCTTTCTTT | TRBV11-2 | - | TRBJ1-1 | -
CASSLGGASTDTQYF | TGTGCCAGCAGTTTAGGAGGCGCTAGCACAGATACGCAGTATTTT | TRBV28 | - | TRBJ2-3 | -
CASSLLQGSSGNTIYF | TGTGCCAGCAGCCTACTACAGGGGAGCTCTGGAAACACCATATATTTT | TRBV5-5 | once | TRBJ1-3 | TRBD1
CASSFGGRATDTQYF | TGTGCCAGCAGCTTCGGGGGAAGGGCCACAGATACGCAGTATTTT | TRBV9 | - | TRBJ2-3 | -
CASRVRGRLEVSGANVLTF | TGTGCCAGCAGGGTAAGAGGCAGACTGGAGGTCTCTGGGGCCAACGTCCTGACTTTC | TRBV7-8 | - | TRBJ2-6 | -
CASSLATGGAMGAFF | TGCGCCAGCAGCTTGGCGACAGGGGGCGCGATGGGGGCTTTCTTT | TRBV5-1 | - | TRBJ1-1 | TRBD1
CASKDRGQRNTEAFF | TGCGCCAGCAAGGACAGGGGGCAGAGGAACACTGAAGCTTTCTTT | TRBV4-1 | - | TRBJ1-1 | TRBD1
CASSLRGGTEAFF | TGTGCCAGCAGCTTAAGAGGGGGCACTGAAGCTTTCTTT | TRBV7-8 | - | TRBJ1-1 | -
CASTISGANVLTF | TGTGCCAGCACCATCTCTGGGGCCAACGTCCTGACTTTC | TRBV5-5 | - | TRBJ2-6 | -
CASSLRTSGVNEQFF | TGTGCCAGCAGCTTAAGGACTAGCGGGGTTAATGAGCAGTTCTTC | TRBV11-3 | - | TRBJ2-1 | TRBD2
CASSTSSGRYNEQFF | TGTGCCAGTAGTACCTCTAGCGGGAGATACAATGAGCAGTTCTTC | TRBV19 | - | TRBJ2-1 | TRBD2
CSVAVNTEAFF | TGCAGCGTGGCAGTGAACACTGAAGCTTTCTTT | TRBV29-1 | - | TRBJ1-1 | -
CASSFIDRGDQPQHF | TGTGCCAGCAGTTTCATAGACAGGGGGGATCAGCCCCAGCATTTT | TRBV28 | - | TRBJ1-5 | TRBD1
CASSQGLEENSYEQYF | TGCGCCAGCAGCCAAGGGCTAGAAGAGAACTCCTACGAGCAGTACTTC | TRBV4-3 | many | TRBJ2-7 | -
CAISPGEGYGYTF | TGTGCCATCAGTCCGGGGGAGGGGTATGGCTACACCTTC | TRBV10-3 | - | TRBJ1-2 | -
CASSPNAGNTIYF | TGTGCCAGCAGCCCTAACGCTGGAAACACCATATATTTT | TRBV3-1/TRBV3-2 | - | TRBJ1-3 | -
CASRRTGRQGFF | TGTGCCAGCAGGAGGACAGGGCGACAGGGGTTCTTT | TRBV7-9 | once | TRBJ1-1 | TRBD1
CASSFAEPPYEQYF | TGCGCCAGCAGCTTCGCCGAGCCGCCGTACGAGCAGTACTTC | TRBV5-1 | - | TRBJ2-7 | -
CASTPWTGVLETQYF | TGTGCCAGCACTCCGTGGACAGGGGTTTTGGAGACCCAGTACTTC | TRBV2 | - | TRBJ2-5 | TRBD1
CASSFLGSTDTQYF | TGTGCCAGCAGCTTTCTCGGGAGCACAGATACGCAGTATTTT | TRBV11-2 | - | TRBJ2-3 | -
CASSSGGLGGANVLTF | TGTGCCAGCAGTTCTGGGGGACTGGGCGGGGCCAACGTCCTGACTTTC | TRBV27 | - | TRBJ2-6 | -
CASRVRGSSYEQYF | TGTGCCAGCAGGGTCAGAGGTTCTTCCTACGAGCAGTACTTC | TRBV2 | - | TRBJ2-7 | -
CASIATGGLNTIYF | TGTGCCAGTATAGCGACAGGGGGCTTAAACACCATATATTTT | TRBV19 | - | TRBJ1-3 | TRBD1
CASSLLVGSTDTQYF | TGTGCCAGCTCACTCCTAGTCGGCAGTACAGATACGCAGTATTTT | TRBV18 | - | TRBJ2-3 | -
CASSPPAGLAETQYF | TGTGCCAGCAGCCCCCCCGCAGGGTTGGCGGAGACCCAGTACTTC | TRBV7-9 | - | TRBJ2-5 | -
CASRRLGADSYEQYF | TGTGCCAGCAGGCGCCTGGGGGCGGACTCCTACGAGCAGTACTTC | TRBV6-5 | few | TRBJ2-7 | -
CASSRRTVSYEQYF | TGCGCCAGCAGCCGAAGGACAGTTTCGTACGAGCAGTACTTC | TRBV5-1 | - | TRBJ2-7 | -
CASHRGSYEQYF | TGTGCCAGCCACAGGGGCTCCTACGAGCAGTACTTC | TRBV6-5 | - | TRBJ2-7 | TRBD1
CASSSGREKLFF | TGTGCCAGCAGTAGCGGTCGGGAAAAACTGTTTTTT | TRBV28 | - | TRBJ1-4 | -
CASSPDRAILGSPLHF | TGTGCCAGCAGCCCGGACAGGGCGATACTTGGGTCACCCCTCCACTTT | TRBV2 | - | TRBJ1-6 | TRBD1
CASSEGQASTDTQYF | TGTGCCAGCAGTGAGGGGCAGGCTAGCACAGATACGCAGTATTTT | TRBV2 | - | TRBJ2-3 | -
CATSRGPGRAYGYTF | TGTGCCACCAGCAGAGGCCCCGGCAGGGCCTATGGCTACACCTTC | TRBV15 | - | TRBJ1-2 | -
CASSISSGRQDTQYF | TGTGCCAGTAGTATATCTAGCGGGAGGCAAGATACGCAGTATTTT | TRBV19 | - | TRBJ2-3 | TRBD2
CASSLGGTGWNTEAFF | TGTGCCAGCAGCTTGGGGGGGACAGGGTGGAACACTGAAGCTTTCTTT | TRBV5-4 | - | TRBJ1-1 | TRBD1